The 18 T cell receptor beta chains given below trace back to one sample, sequenced in a study of shared clonotypes between healthy human individuals. Only in-frame clones appear in the TCRdb table, and some are missing; sequencing was by immunoSEQ multiplex PCR. The sample has about 1 million clones; about 75% are singletons. Sequenced sample: memory CD4+ T cells sorted from blood. Subset specified: CD45RA-negative fraction. These receptors were collected from a young man in good health.

The genes are TRBV19 and TRBJ1-6; tentatively, D is TRBD1 (5 bases). Trimming shortened V by 8 bases and J by 6 bases, and 14 bases separated the two germline ends. The CDR3 runs to 14 residues. The germline V gene encodes CDR1 LNHDA and CDR2 SQIVND (reference sequence). The DNA of the CDR3 is TGTGCCAGTGGAGGAGGGACCTCTAATTCACCCCTCCACTTT. As protein: CASGGGTSNSPLHF.

The J gene is TRBJ1-3, the V gene TRBV5-1, with 8 nucleotides matching TRBD1. Germline assignment: CDR1 SGHRS and CDR2 YFSETQ. The junction had 5 bases not matched to a gene; V was cut back by 4 bases and J by 2 bases. This CDR3 is 15 amino acids long. CDR3 amino acids: CASSPEGQAGNTIYF. CDR3 coding DNA: TGCGCCAGCAGCCCCGAGGGACAGGCTGGAAACACCATATATTTT.

The genes are TRBV18 and TRBJ2-3; 7 positions agree with TRBD1. In germline, CDR1 is KGHSH, CDR2 LQKENI. The CDR3 runs to 14 residues. V gave up 3 bases and J gave up 0 bases; unmatched junction bases: 0. The CDR3 DNA reads as TGTGCCAGCTCACCGACAGGGAGCACAGATACGCAGTATTTT. It translates to CASSPTGSTDTQYF.

The V gene is TRBV5-4, the J gene TRBJ2-1; D is possibly TRBD1 or TRBD2 (6 bases each). The CDR3 totals 16 residues. CDR1 is SGHNT and CDR2 is YYREEE in the germline V gene (reference sequence). Trimming removed 1 base from V and 5 bases from J, with 16 bases in between. The CDR3 reads CASSLWGAGSHNEQFF. The CDR3 DNA follows: TGTGCCAGCAGCTTGTGGGGGGCGGGATCCCACAATGAGCAGTTCTTC.

DNA for the CDR3: TGTGCCAGCAGCTTAGACGGCTTTGGGACTGAAGCTTTCTTT. Protein sequence: CASSLDGFGTEAFF. The V gene is TRBV7-8, the J gene TRBJ1-1; D not certain. V was trimmed by 1 base and J by 5 bases, leaving 11 bases between them. The CDR3 has 14 residues. Germline assignment: CDR1 SGHVS and CDR2 FQNEAQ. The variable domain in full, with the rest retrieved from reference TRBV7-8 and TRBJ1-1, is GAGVSQSPRYKVAKRGQDVALRCDPISGHVSLFWYQQALGQGPEFLTYFQNEAQLDKSGLPSDRFFAERPEGSVSTLKIQRTQQEDSAVYLCASSLDGFGTEAFFGQGTRLTVV.

Only a few counts were recorded for this clone. This sequence joins TRBV30 and TRBJ1-2; D might be TRBD1 (6 bases). Germline assignment: CDR1 GTSNPN and CDR2 SVGIG (reference sequence). Trimming took off 0 bases at V and 8 bases at J, with 13 bases between the two ends. The CDR3 is made up of 13 amino acids. The CDR3 is CAWSVRGARGYTF. The DNA of the CDR3 is TGTGCCTGGAGTGTTCGGGGGGCCCGCGGCTACACCTTC. The whole variable domain, remainder taken from reference TRBV30 and TRBJ1-2, is SQTIHQWPATLVQPVGSPLSLECTVEGTSNPNLYWYRQAAGRGLQLLFYSVGIGQISSEVPQNLSASRPQDRQFILSSKKLLLSDSGFYLCAWSVRGARGYTFGSGTRLTVV.

This chain links TRBV10-1 with TRBJ1-1; D remains unclear. In germline, CDR1 is WNHNN, CDR2 SYGVQD (reference sequence). Deletions cut 6 bases from V and 3 bases from J, with 20 bases between. The CDR3 sequence is 16 residues long. CDR3 in DNA: TGCGCCAGCAGCGCCTTCTTTCACCTGGATTACACTGAAGCTTTCTTT. This sequence encodes CASSAFFHLDYTEAFF.

The gene calls are TRBV19 and TRBJ2-4, with TRBD1 matching 10 bases. Germline V CDR1 and CDR2: LNHDA, SQIVND (reference sequence). J was trimmed by 8 bases and V by 8 bases; bases with no gene match: 9. This CDR3 contains 14 residues. This CDR3 is CASSQTGGGDIQYF. The CDR3 DNA reads as TGTGCCAGTTCCCAGACAGGGGGCGGAGACATTCAGTACTTC.

The CDR3 here is CASSAQGGFGGYTF. DNA of the CDR3: TGTGCCAGCAGTGCCCAGGGGGGATTTGGCGGCTACACCTTC. V usage is TRBV2 and J usage is TRBJ1-2; 7 positions match TRBD1. The CDR3 consists of 14 residues. Germline V gene data show CDR1 as SNHLY and CDR2 as FYNNEI. V lost 4 bases and J lost 8; bases outside the gene matches: 10.

The V gene is TRBV10-3, the J gene TRBJ2-7; 10 bases fit TRBD2. CDR1 is ENHRY and CDR2 is SYGVKD in the germline V gene. Losses at the gene ends were 3 bases for V and 4 bases for J; bases not matched to a gene: 6. This CDR3 comprises 15 residues. The CDR3 is CAISDGTSAPYEQYF. In DNA form, the CDR3 reads TGTGCCATCAGTGACGGGACTAGCGCTCCATACGAGCAGTACTTC.

V gene TRBV7-2 combines with J gene TRBJ2-7; 8 bases map to TRBD2. V lost 1 base to trimming and J lost 0 bases; unmatched junction nucleotides: 8. Germline V gene lookup returns CDR1 SGHTA and CDR2 FQGNSA. The CDR3 is 17 residues long. In nucleotides, the CDR3 is TGTGCCAGCAGCTTAGAGGCTAGCGGGTTAAGCTCCTACGAGCAGTACTTC. Amino acids: CASSLEASGLSSYEQYF.

The J gene is TRBJ2-2, the V gene TRBV30; D is unresolved. The ends were cut back, 1 base at V and 7 bases at J, with 7 bases in the middle. The CDR3 covers 12 residues. CDR1 is GTSNPN, CDR2 SVGIG, per germline (reference sequence). The CDR3 spells CAWSALGGELFF. CDR3 in DNA: TGTGCCTGGAGTGCACTGGGCGGGGAGCTGTTTTTT.

This sequence joins TRBV7-9 and TRBJ2-3; D remains unclear. CDR3 length: 12 amino acids. The germline V gene encodes CDR1 SEHNR and CDR2 FQNEAQ (reference sequence). V was trimmed by 1 base and J by 12 bases, leaving 11 bases between them. CDR3 loop: CASSLVGPTQYF. The CDR3 nucleotides are TGTGCCAGCAGCTTAGTCGGCCCAACTCAGTATTTT. The full variable domain, its missing parts supplied by reference TRBV7-9 and TRBJ2-3, is DTGVSQNPRHKITKRGQNVTFRCDPISEHNRLYWYRQTLGQGPEFLTYFQNEAQLEKSRLLSDRFSAERPKGSFSTLEIQRTEQGDSAMYLCASSLVGPTQYFGPGTRLTVL.

This sequence joins TRBV6-1 and TRBJ2-2; TRBD2 matches 7 bases. Germline assignment: CDR1 MNHNS and CDR2 SASEGT. The ends lost 8 bases at V and 4 bases at J; junction bases unmatched: 10. The CDR3 loop spans 15 amino acids. This CDR3 reads CASEGIAGITGELFF. The CDR3 coding sequence is TGTGCCAGCGAGGGAATAGCGGGTATCACCGGGGAGCTGTTTTTT.

This sequence joins TRBV5-1 and TRBJ2-3, with D perhaps assigned TRBD1 or TRBD2 (5 bases each). Trimming left V 4 bases short and J 2 bases short, with 11 bases between. The V gene's germline CDR1 is SGHRS and CDR2 YFSETQ. The CDR3 runs to 14 residues. The CDR3: CASSPRGATDTQYF. In DNA form, the CDR3 reads TGCGCCAGCAGCCCAAGAGGGGCCACAGATACGCAGTATTTT.

V usage is TRBV7-9 and J usage is TRBJ2-2; 7 bases are a match to TRBD2. V shed 5 bases and J 5 bases; nucleotides not matched to a gene: 8. The germline V gene encodes CDR1 SEHNR and CDR2 FQNEAQ (reference sequence). This CDR3 has 15 residues. The CDR3 is CASSRGEGRTGELFF. The CDR3 nucleotides are TGTGCCAGCAGCCGAGGGGAGGGGCGTACCGGGGAGCTGTTTTTT.

The rearrangement joins TRBV14 to TRBJ2-1; TRBD2 matches 8 bases. Trimming removed 1 base from V and 7 bases from J; junction bases left unmatched: 6. This CDR3 is 15 amino acids long. CDR1 is SGHDN, CDR2 FVKESK, per germline. The CDR3: CASSQVPGGLNEQFF. CDR3 nucleotides: TGTGCCAGCAGCCAAGTCCCGGGAGGGCTTAATGAGCAGTTCTTC.

This chain links TRBV5-1 with TRBJ2-5, with 9 bases matching TRBD1. Germline CDR1 is SGHRS and CDR2 is YFSETQ. Trimming cost V 4 bases and J 1 base; bases outside gene matches: 2. The CDR3 runs to 14 residues. As DNA, the CDR3 is TGCGCCAGCAGCCGACAGGGGGTCCAAGAGACCCAGTACTTC. Translating it yields CASSRQGVQETQYF.